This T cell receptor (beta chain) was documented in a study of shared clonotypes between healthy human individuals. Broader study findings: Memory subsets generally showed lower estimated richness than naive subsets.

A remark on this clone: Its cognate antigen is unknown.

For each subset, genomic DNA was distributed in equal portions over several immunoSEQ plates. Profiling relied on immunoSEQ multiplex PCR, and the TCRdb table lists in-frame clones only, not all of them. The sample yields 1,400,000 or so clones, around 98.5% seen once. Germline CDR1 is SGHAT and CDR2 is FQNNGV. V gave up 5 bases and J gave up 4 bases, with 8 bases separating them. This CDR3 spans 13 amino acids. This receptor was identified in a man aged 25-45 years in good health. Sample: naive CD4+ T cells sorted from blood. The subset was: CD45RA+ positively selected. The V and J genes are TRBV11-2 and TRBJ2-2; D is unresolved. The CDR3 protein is CASSQVATGELFF. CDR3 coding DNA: TGTGCCAGCAGCCAAGTAGCCACCGGGGAGCTGTTTTTT.